This record covers a single T cell receptor (beta chain). This entry belongs to a study of CD8+ T cells in alopecia areata. The CDR3 runs to 16 residues. V was shortened by 4 bases and J by 0 bases, with 13 bases between the two germline ends. Germline V lookup: CDR1 SGHTA, CDR2 FQGNSA. RNA extraction was followed by reverse transcription into cDNA, which acted as the sequencing template. Measured with immunoSEQ multiplex PCR; TCRdb has only the in-frame clones, and not every one. In the table there are roughly 100,000 clones, approximately 58% of which are singletons. The chain uses TRBV7-2 and TRBJ2-4; perhaps TRBD2 as D (6 bases). This receptor was obtained from a human donor in good health. Material: CD4+ T cells sorted from blood. The CDR3 here is CASSSAGPRAKNIQYF. CDR3 bases: TGTGCCAGCAGCTCTGCGGGGCCGAGAGCCAAAAACATTCAGTACTTC.